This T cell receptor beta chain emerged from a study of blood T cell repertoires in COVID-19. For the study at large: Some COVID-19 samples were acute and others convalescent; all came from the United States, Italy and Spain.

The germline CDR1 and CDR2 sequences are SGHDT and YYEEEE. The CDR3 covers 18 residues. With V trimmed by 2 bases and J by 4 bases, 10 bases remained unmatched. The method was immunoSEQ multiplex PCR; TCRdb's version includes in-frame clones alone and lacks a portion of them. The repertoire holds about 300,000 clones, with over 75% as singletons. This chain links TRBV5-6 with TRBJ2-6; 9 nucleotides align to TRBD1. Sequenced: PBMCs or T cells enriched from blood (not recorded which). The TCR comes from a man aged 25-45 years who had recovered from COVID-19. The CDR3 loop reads CASSFPGQGLSGANVLTF. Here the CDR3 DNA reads TGTGCCAGCAGCTTCCCGGGACAGGGACTATCCGGGGCCAACGTCCTGACTTTC. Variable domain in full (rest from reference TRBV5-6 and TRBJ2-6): DAGVTQSPTHLIKTRGQQVTLRCSPKSGHDTVSWYQQALGQGPQFIFQYYEEEERQRGNFPDRFSGHQFPNYSSELNVNALLLGDSALYLCASSFPGQGLSGANVLTFGAGSRLTVL.